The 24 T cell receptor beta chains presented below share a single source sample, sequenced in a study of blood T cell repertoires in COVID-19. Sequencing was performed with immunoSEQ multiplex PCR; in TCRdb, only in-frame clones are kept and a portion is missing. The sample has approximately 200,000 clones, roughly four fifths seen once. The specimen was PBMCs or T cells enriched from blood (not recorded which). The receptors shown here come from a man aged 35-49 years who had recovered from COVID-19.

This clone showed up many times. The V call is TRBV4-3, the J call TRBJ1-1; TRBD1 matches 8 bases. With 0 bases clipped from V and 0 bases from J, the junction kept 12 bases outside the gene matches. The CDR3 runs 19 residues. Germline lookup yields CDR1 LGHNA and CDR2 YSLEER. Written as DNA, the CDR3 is TGCGCCAGCAGCCAAGATACCCCACAGGGGGTAGATCTGAACACTGAAGCTTTCTTT. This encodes CASSQDTPQGVDLNTEAFF.

The CDR3 DNA reads as TGTGCCAGCAGTGGGCATTTAGGGCAGGGGGCGACCTACGAGCAGTACTTC. This codes for CASSGHLGQGATYEQYF. This chain joins TRBV6-2 or TRBV6-3 and TRBJ2-7, with TRBD1 matching over 8 bases. This CDR3 comprises 17 residues. Germline-derived CDR1 and CDR2 are MNHEY and SVGEGT. The V gene end was trimmed by 5 bases and the J gene end by 2 bases; junction bases not matched to a gene: 14.

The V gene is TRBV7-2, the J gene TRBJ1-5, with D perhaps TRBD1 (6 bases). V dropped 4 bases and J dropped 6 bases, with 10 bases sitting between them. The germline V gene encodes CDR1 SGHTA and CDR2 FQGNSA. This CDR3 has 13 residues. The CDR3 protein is CASSSQGGQPQHF. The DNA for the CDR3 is TGTGCCAGCAGCTCACAGGGCGGTCAGCCCCAGCATTTT. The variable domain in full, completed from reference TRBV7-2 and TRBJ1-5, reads GAGVSQSPSNKVTEKGKDVELRCDPISGHTALYWYRQSLGQGLEFLIYFQGNSAPDKSGLPSDRFSAERTGGSVSTLTIQRTQQEDSAVYLCASSSQGGQPQHFGDGTRLSIL.

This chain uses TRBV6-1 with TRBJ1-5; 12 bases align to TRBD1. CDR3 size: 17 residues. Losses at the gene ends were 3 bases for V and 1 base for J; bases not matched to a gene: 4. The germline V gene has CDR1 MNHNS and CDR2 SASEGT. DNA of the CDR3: TGTGCCAGCAGTGACGGGACAGGGGGCTTAAGCAATCAGCCCCAGCATTTT. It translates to CASSDGTGGLSNQPQHF.

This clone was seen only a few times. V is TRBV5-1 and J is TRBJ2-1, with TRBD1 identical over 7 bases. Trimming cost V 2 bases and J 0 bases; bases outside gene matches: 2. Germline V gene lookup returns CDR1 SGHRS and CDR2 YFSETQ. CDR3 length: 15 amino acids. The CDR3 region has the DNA TGCGCCAGCAGCTTCGCAGGGGGCTCCTACAATGAGCAGTTCTTC. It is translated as CASSFAGGSYNEQFF.

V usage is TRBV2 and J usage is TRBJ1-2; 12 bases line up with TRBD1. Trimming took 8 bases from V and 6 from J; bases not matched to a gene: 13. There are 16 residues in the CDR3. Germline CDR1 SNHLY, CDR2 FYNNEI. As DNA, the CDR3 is TGTGCCAGCGGTGGGAGTTCCGGGACAGGGGGCAATGGCTACACCTTC. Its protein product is CASGGSSGTGGNGYTF.

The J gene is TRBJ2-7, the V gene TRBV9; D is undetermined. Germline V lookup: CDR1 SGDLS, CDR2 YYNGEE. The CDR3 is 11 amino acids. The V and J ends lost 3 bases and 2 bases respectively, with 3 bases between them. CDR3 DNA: TGTGCCAGCAGCGCCGCCTACGAGCAGTACTTC. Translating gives CASSAAYEQYF.

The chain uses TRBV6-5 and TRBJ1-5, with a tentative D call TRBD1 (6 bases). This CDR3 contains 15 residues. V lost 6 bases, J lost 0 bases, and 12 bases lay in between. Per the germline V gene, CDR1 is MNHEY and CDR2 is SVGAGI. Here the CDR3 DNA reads TGTGCCAGCAGGTGGGGACACTATAGCAATCAGCCCCAGCATTTT. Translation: CASRWGHYSNQPQHF.

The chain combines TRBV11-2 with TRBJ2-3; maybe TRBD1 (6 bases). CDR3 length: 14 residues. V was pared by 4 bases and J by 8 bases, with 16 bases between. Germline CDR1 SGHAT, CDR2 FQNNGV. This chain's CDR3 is CASSSLPEQGTQYF. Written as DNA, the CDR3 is TGTGCCAGCAGCTCCCTCCCCGAACAGGGTACGCAGTATTTT.

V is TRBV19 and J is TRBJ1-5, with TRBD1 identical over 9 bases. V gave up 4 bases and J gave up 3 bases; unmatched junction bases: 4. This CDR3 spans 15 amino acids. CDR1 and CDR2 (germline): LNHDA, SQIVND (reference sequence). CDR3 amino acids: CASSSTGGLNQPQHF. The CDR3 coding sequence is TGTGCCAGTAGTAGCACAGGGGGCCTCAATCAGCCCCAGCATTTT.

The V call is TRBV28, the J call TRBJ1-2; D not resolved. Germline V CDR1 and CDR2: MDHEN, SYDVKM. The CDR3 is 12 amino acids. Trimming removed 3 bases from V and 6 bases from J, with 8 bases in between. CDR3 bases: TGTGCCAGCAGTTTGTTCCCGGATGGCTACACCTTC. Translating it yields CASSLFPDGYTF.

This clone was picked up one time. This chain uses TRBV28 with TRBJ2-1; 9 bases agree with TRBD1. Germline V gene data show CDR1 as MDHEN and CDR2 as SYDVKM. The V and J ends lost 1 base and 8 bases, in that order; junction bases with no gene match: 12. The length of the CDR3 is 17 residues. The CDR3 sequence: CASSLSGTGWGMDEQFF. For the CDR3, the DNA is TGTGCCAGCAGTTTATCTGGGACAGGGTGGGGGATGGATGAGCAGTTCTTC.

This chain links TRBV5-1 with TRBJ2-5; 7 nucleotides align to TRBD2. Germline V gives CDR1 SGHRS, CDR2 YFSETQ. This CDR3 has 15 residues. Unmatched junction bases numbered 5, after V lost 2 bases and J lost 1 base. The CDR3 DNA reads TGCGCCAGCAGCTTTTTCGGCGGGGGCCAAGAGACCCAGTACTTC. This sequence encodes CASSFFGGGQETQYF.

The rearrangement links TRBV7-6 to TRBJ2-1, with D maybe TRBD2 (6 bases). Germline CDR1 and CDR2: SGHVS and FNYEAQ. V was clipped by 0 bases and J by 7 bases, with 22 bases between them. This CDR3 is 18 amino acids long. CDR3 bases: TGTGCCAGCAGCTTAGCCCGGCGGGACCCGGGAAGAAATAATGAGCAGTTCTTC. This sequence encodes CASSLARRDPGRNNEQFF. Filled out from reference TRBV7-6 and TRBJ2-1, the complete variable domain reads GAGVSQSPRYKVTKRGQDVALRCDPISGHVSLYWYRQALGQGPEFLTYFNYEAQQDKSGLPNDRFSAERPEGSISTLTIQRTEQRDSAMYRCASSLARRDPGRNNEQFFGPGTRLTVL.

The CDR3 loop is CASSLSPKYYEQYF. For the CDR3, the DNA is TGTGCCAGCAGCCTCTCTCCTAAATACTACGAGCAGTACTTC. This sequence joins TRBV28 and TRBJ2-7; D not certain. CDR3 length equals 14 residues. Trimming stripped 6 bases from V and 3 bases from J, with 15 bases between. The germline CDR1 and CDR2 sequences are MDHEN and SYDVKM. Combining the CDR3 with reference TRBV28 and TRBJ2-7 gives the whole variable domain DVKVTQSSRYLVKRTGEKVFLECVQDMDHENMFWYRQDPGLGLRLIYFSYDVKMKEKGDIPEGYSVSREKKERFSLILESASTNQTSMYLCASSLSPKYYEQYFGPGTRLTVT.

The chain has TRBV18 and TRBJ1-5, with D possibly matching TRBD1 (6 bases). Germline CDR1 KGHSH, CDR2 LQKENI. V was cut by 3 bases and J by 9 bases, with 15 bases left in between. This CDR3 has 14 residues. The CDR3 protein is CASSPGQPRGPQHF. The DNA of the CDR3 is TGTGCCAGCTCACCTGGACAGCCAAGGGGGCCCCAGCATTTT.

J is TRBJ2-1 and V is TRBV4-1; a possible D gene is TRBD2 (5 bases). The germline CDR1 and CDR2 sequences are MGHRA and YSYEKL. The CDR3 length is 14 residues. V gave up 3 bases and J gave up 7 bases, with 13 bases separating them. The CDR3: CASSHLQLGNEQFF. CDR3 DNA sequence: TGCGCCAGCAGCCACCTCCAACTAGGAAATGAGCAGTTCTTC.

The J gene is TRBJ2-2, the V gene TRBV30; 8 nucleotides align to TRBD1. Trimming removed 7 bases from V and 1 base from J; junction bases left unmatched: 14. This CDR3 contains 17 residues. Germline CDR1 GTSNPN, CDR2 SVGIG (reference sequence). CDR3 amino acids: CASDRGPIPLNTGELFF. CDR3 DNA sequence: TGTGCCTCAGACAGGGGACCAATTCCCTTGAACACCGGGGAGCTGTTTTTT.

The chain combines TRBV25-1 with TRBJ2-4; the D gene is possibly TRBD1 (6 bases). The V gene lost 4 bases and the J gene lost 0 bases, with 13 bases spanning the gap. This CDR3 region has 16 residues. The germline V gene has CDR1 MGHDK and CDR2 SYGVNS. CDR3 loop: CASSGRDTVAKNIQYF. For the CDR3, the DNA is TGTGCCAGCAGTGGCCGGGACACTGTAGCCAAAAACATTCAGTACTTC.

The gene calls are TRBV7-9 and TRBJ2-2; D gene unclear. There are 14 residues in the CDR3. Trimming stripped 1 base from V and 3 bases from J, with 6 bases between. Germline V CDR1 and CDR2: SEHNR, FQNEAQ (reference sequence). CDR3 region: CASSLEQHTGELFF. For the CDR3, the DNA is TGTGCCAGCAGCTTAGAACAGCACACCGGGGAGCTGTTTTTT.

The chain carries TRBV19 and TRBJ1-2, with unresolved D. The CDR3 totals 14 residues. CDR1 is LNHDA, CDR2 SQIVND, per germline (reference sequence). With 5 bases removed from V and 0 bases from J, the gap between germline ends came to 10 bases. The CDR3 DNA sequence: TGTGCCAGTAGTGTGGCCAGTGCTAACTATGGCTACACCTTC. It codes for CASSVASANYGYTF.

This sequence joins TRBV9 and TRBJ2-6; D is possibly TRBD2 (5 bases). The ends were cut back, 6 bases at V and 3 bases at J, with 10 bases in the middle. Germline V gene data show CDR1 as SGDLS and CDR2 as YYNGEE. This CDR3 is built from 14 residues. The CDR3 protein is CASNTRGGANVLTF. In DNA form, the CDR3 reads TGTGCCAGCAATACCCGGGGTGGGGCCAACGTCCTGACTTTC.

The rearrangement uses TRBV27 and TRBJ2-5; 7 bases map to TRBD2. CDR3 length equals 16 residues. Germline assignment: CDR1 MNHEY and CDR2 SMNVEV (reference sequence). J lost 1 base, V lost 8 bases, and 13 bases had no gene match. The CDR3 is CASVKAGAGAQETQYF. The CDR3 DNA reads TGTGCCAGCGTTAAGGCGGGAGCTGGGGCCCAAGAGACCCAGTACTTC.

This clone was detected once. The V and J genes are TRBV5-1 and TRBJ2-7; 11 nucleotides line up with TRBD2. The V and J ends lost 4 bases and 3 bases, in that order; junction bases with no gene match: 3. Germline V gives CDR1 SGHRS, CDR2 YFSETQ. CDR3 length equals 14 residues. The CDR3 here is CASSGTSGGYEQYF. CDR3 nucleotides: TGCGCCAGCAGCGGAACTAGCGGGGGCTACGAGCAGTACTTC.